This record covers a single TCR beta chain. Sequencing templates came from extracted RNA that was reverse transcribed into cDNA. Clones were sequenced by immunoSEQ multiplex PCR, and TCRdb holds only the in-frame ones, with some missing. The data contain 120,000 or so clones, roughly 57% of them singletons. This record comes from a study of CD8+ T cells in alopecia areata. Regarding treatment: oral pan-JAK inhibitor, 5-10 mg twice daily. This CDR3 spans 14 amino acids. The ends were cut back, 4 bases at V and 3 bases at J, with 11 bases in the middle. Germline values: CDR1 SGHDT, CDR2 YYEEEE. Sequences were derived from CD4+ T cells sorted from blood, sampled at week 4, from a patient treated with tofacitinib. The chain has TRBV5-6 and TRBJ1-5, with D possibly being TRBD1 (5 bases). The receptor was derived from a human donor with alopecia areata. The CDR3 region has the DNA TGTGCCAGCAGCATAACAGGATTCAATCAGCCCCAGCATTTT. Its protein is CASSITGFNQPQHF.